These 27 T cell receptor beta chains originate from one sample sequenced in a study of shared clonotypes between healthy human individuals. Assay: immunoSEQ multiplex PCR; the TCRdb copy retains only in-frame clones and omits some. The data show nearly 750,000 clones, roughly two thirds seen once. Material: memory CD4+ T cells sorted from blood. Regarding subset: CD45RA-negative fraction. Receptor source: a woman aged 30 to 39 in good health.

The V and J genes are TRBV5-6 and TRBJ2-7; TRBD1 might be the D (6 bases). The CDR3 spans 15 residues. Germline-derived CDR1 and CDR2 are SGHDT and YYEEEE. The germline V and J ends were trimmed by 4 bases and 4 bases, with 18 bases remaining between them. Here the CDR3 reads CASSANREMTYEQYF. The CDR3 nucleotides read TGTGCCAGCAGCGCTAACAGGGAAATGACTTACGAGCAGTACTTC.

The count of this clone is one. The J gene is TRBJ1-2, the V gene TRBV30, with a tentative D call TRBD1 (5 bases). The ends were cut back, 0 bases at V and 1 base at J, with 18 bases in the middle. CDR1 and CDR2 (germline): GTSNPN, SVGIG (reference sequence). The CDR3 length is 17 residues. CDR3 amino acids: CAWSVLGVKNSNYGYTF. DNA for the CDR3: TGTGCCTGGAGTGTACTGGGGGTCAAGAATAGTAACTATGGCTACACCTTC.

This clone has just one count. The chain combines TRBV19 with TRBJ1-5, with D hard to call. Germline assignment: CDR1 LNHDA and CDR2 SQIVND (reference sequence). The CDR3 extends over 12 amino acids. Between the trimmed V and J ends, which lost 6 bases and 0 bases, there was a span of 3 bases. CDR3 sequence reads: CASRLSNQPQHF. The DNA of the CDR3 is TGTGCCAGTAGGCTTAGCAATCAGCCCCAGCATTTT.

V gene TRBV4-1 combines with J gene TRBJ1-5, with D perhaps matching TRBD1 (6 bases). This CDR3 has 17 residues. Trimming stripped 1 base from V and 2 bases from J, with 15 bases between. Germline CDR1 and CDR2: MGHRA and YSYEKL. DNA of the CDR3: TGCGCCAGCAGCCAAGGACAGGTACGCGATGGCAATCAGCCCCAGCATTTT. It is translated as CASSQGQVRDGNQPQHF.

The chain joins TRBV10-3 to TRBJ2-3, with no clear D. CDR1 is ENHRY and CDR2 is SYGVKD in the germline V gene. The ends were cut back, 9 bases at V and 0 bases at J, with 10 bases in the middle. The CDR3 consists of 13 residues. The CDR3 loop reads CAIAPPSTDTQYF. The CDR3 coding sequence is TGTGCCATAGCCCCTCCAAGCACAGATACGCAGTATTTT.

V usage is TRBV2 and J usage is TRBJ1-2; D gene unclear. Deletions cut 5 bases from V and 3 bases from J, with 16 bases between. This CDR3 comprises 15 residues. Germline-derived CDR1 and CDR2 are SNHLY and FYNNEI. The CDR3 region is CASSYKPGSYYGYTF. DNA of the CDR3: TGTGCCAGCAGTTACAAACCGGGGAGTTACTATGGCTACACCTTC.

J is TRBJ2-5 and V is TRBV6-4, with TRBD2 matching over 8 bases. V lost 2 bases to trimming and J lost 1 base; unmatched junction nucleotides: 3. The CDR3 contains 15 residues. Germline V CDR1 and CDR2: MRHNA, SNTAGT. CDR3 residues: CASSDRAGGQETQYF. In DNA, the CDR3 is TGTGCCAGCAGTGACAGGGCGGGAGGCCAAGAGACCCAGTACTTC.

Comment on this clone: Additional DNA sequences in this sample encode the identical CDR3. This sequence joins TRBV7-9 and TRBJ2-2; D gene unclear. Between the trimmed V and J ends, which lost 0 bases and 6 bases, there was a span of 5 bases. Germline assignment: CDR1 SEHNR and CDR2 FQNEAQ (reference sequence). The CDR3 loop spans 13 amino acids. The CDR3 loop reads CASSLAVAGELFF. In DNA, the CDR3 is TGTGCCAGCAGCTTAGCAGTGGCCGGGGAGCTGTTTTTT.

V and J are TRBV11-3 and TRBJ2-5, with 7 bases aligning to TRBD2. Germline values: CDR1 SGHNT, CDR2 YENEEA. This CDR3 spans 17 amino acids. Trimming cost V 5 bases and J 5 bases; bases outside gene matches: 17. The CDR3 DNA sequence: TGTGCCAGCAGCCCAAGGTTGGGCACTAGCGCGGGGGAGACCCAGTACTTC. Translation: CASSPRLGTSAGETQYF. Combining the CDR3 with reference TRBV11-3 and TRBJ2-5 gives the whole variable domain EAGVVQSPRYKIIEKKQPVAFWCNPISGHNTLYWYLQNLGQGPELLIRYENEEAVDDSQLPKDRFSAERLKGVDSTLKIQPAELGDSAVYLCASSPRLGTSAGETQYFGPGTRLLVL.

V usage is TRBV6-5 and J usage is TRBJ1-2; tentative D call: TRBD1 (6 bases). The V gene lost 5 bases and the J gene lost 8 bases, with 12 bases spanning the gap. Germline lookup yields CDR1 MNHEY and CDR2 SVGAGI. The CDR3 length is 12 residues. The CDR3 here is CASSGGGYGYTF. The CDR3, as DNA: TGTGCCAGCAGTGGAGGGGGTTACGGCTACACCTTC.

The genes are TRBV7-8 and TRBJ1-1; no clear D. The CDR3 length is 13 residues. V was clipped by 4 bases and J by 1 base, with 7 bases between them. Germline CDR1 is SGHVS and CDR2 is FQNEAQ. The CDR3 is CASSSAGNTEAFF. CDR3 sequence (DNA): TGTGCCAGCAGCTCAGCAGGGAACACTGAAGCTTTCTTT.

This sequence joins TRBV4-2 and TRBJ1-2, with a weak D call TRBD1 (6 bases). V dropped 1 base and J dropped 5 bases, with 11 bases sitting between them. This CDR3 region has 14 residues. The V gene's germline CDR1 is LGHNA and CDR2 YNFKEQ. The CDR3 spells CASSQVKGEYGYTF. CDR3 DNA sequence: TGTGCCAGCAGCCAAGTGAAGGGGGAATATGGCTACACCTTC.

The chain uses TRBV19 and TRBJ2-1; perhaps TRBD2 as D (6 bases). Germline V gives CDR1 LNHDA, CDR2 SQIVND (reference sequence). With 6 bases removed from V and 6 bases from J, the gap between germline ends came to 12 bases. This CDR3 has 13 residues. The CDR3 sequence is CASRGGTGNEQFF. The CDR3 DNA reads TGTGCCAGTAGGGGCGGGACCGGCAATGAGCAGTTCTTC.

V gene TRBV25-1 combines with J gene TRBJ2-1, with a tentative D call TRBD2 (5 bases). In germline, CDR1 is MGHDK, CDR2 SYGVNS. The V and J ends lost 1 base and 1 base respectively, with 8 bases between them. This CDR3 spans 15 amino acids. CDR3 sequence (DNA): TGTGCCAGCAGTGAATCAACGGGGTCCTACAATGAGCAGTTCTTC. This encodes CASSESTGSYNEQFF. Based on the CDR3 plus reference TRBV25-1 and TRBJ2-1, the full variable domain is EADIYQTPRYLVIGTGKKITLECSQTMGHDKMYWYQQDPGMELHLIHYSYGVNSTEKGDLSSESTVSRIRTEHFPLTLESARPSHTSQYLCASSESTGSYNEQFFGPGTRLTVL.

In the case of this clone: The same CDR3 arises from other DNA sequences in this sample as well. The chain combines TRBV6-5 with TRBJ2-3; 7 bases match TRBD2. Germline CDR1 MNHEY, CDR2 SVGAGI. V shed 0 bases and J 2 bases; nucleotides not matched to a gene: 2. This CDR3 contains 15 residues. The chain's CDR3 is CASSYSGGPTDTQYF. For the CDR3, the DNA is TGTGCCAGCAGTTACTCGGGAGGGCCCACAGATACGCAGTATTTT.

This clone occurred a few times. The chain uses TRBV19 and TRBJ1-2; 8 bases are shared with TRBD1. CDR1 LNHDA and CDR2 SQIVND come from the germline V gene (reference sequence). V was clipped by 3 bases and J by 8 bases; unmatched bases: 8. There are 14 residues in the CDR3. The CDR3 loop is CASSIGQGAGGYTF. The CDR3 DNA is TGTGCCAGTAGTATTGGTCAGGGGGCTGGAGGCTACACCTTC.

The chain has TRBV18 and TRBJ2-1; no clear D. V was cut by 1 base and J by 2 bases, with 9 bases left in between. The V gene's germline CDR1 is KGHSH and CDR2 LQKENI. The CDR3 is 15 residues long. Written as DNA, the CDR3 is TGTGCCAGCTCACCACTCGGAGCTACCTACAATGAGCAGTTCTTC. Amino acid sequence: CASSPLGATYNEQFF.

As for this clone: Other DNA sequences in the same sample also yield this CDR3. CDR3 in amino acids: CASSGDFSYEQYF. The CDR3 DNA reads TGTGCCAGCAGTGGGGACTTTTCCTACGAGCAGTACTTC. V is TRBV2 and J is TRBJ2-7, with a tentative D call TRBD2 (6 bases). The CDR3 spans 13 residues. Deletions cut 4 bases from V and 1 base from J, with 8 bases between. The germline CDR1 and CDR2 sequences are SNHLY and FYNNEI.

This chain joins TRBV25-1 and TRBJ2-7; unclear D gene. Looked up from germline, CDR1 is MGHDK and CDR2 is SYGVNS. This CDR3 region has 11 residues. V lost 4 bases, J lost 4 bases, and 5 bases lay in between. The CDR3 nucleotides are TGTGCCAGCAGTGTTTATTACGAGCAGTACTTC. Amino acids: CASSVYYEQYF.

The rearrangement links TRBV11-2 to TRBJ1-1; TRBD1 might be the D (6 bases). The germline V gene encodes CDR1 SGHAT and CDR2 FQNNGV. Trimming stripped 0 bases from V and 1 base from J, with 9 bases between. This CDR3 is 15 amino acids long. The CDR3 coding sequence is TGTGCCAGCAGCTTAGATAGAGGGGGGAACACTGAAGCTTTCTTT. This encodes CASSLDRGGNTEAFF. The variable domain in full, with the rest retrieved from reference TRBV11-2 and TRBJ1-1, is EAGVAQSPRYKIIEKRQSVAFWCNPISGHATLYWYQQILGQGPKLLIQFQNNGVVDDSQLPKDRFSAERLKGVDSTLKIQPAKLEDSAVYLCASSLDRGGNTEAFFGQGTRLTVV.

The J gene is TRBJ1-5, the V gene TRBV7-8; 10 bases are a match to TRBD1. CDR1 and CDR2 (germline): SGHVS, FQNEAQ. The CDR3 spans 17 residues. V lost 2 bases to trimming and J lost 5 bases; unmatched junction nucleotides: 9. CDR3 sequence reads: CASSLTERTGGDQPQHF. CDR3 DNA: TGTGCCAGCAGCTTAACGGAGAGGACAGGGGGAGATCAGCCCCAGCATTTT.

Turning to this clone: The same CDR3 also results from other DNA sequences found in this sample. The chain uses TRBV18 and TRBJ2-7; D is possibly TRBD1 (6 bases). The V and J ends lost 3 bases and 2 bases respectively, with 11 bases between them. The CDR3 consists of 14 residues. Germline lookup yields CDR1 KGHSH and CDR2 LQKENI. CDR3 sequence: CASSPSTGPYEQYF. In DNA, the CDR3 is TGTGCCAGCTCACCCTCGACAGGCCCCTACGAGCAGTACTTC.

This chain uses TRBV27 with TRBJ2-1; 11 nucleotides align to TRBD2. Trimming at V came to 1 base and at J to 5 bases, leaving 7 bases not matched to a gene. The germline V gene encodes CDR1 MNHEY and CDR2 SMNVEV (reference sequence). There are 17 residues in the CDR3. CDR3 in DNA: TGTGCCAGCAGTTTATACCCGGGACTAGCGGCGGACAATGAGCAGTTCTTC. It specifies CASSLYPGLAADNEQFF.

V is TRBV7-8 and J is TRBJ1-6; possible D gene TRBD1, 6 bases. Per the germline V gene, CDR1 is SGHVS and CDR2 is FQNEAQ. The CDR3 has 13 residues. Trimming shortened V by 5 bases and J by 9 bases, and 11 bases separated the two germline ends. The CDR3 here is CASSLDRSSPLHF. In DNA form, the CDR3 reads TGTGCCAGCAGCCTGGACAGAAGTTCACCCCTCCACTTT.

The chain joins TRBV10-3 to TRBJ2-4; TRBD2 matches at 9 bases. Germline V gene lookup returns CDR1 ENHRY and CDR2 SYGVKD. The CDR3 extends over 16 amino acids. With 6 bases clipped from V and 0 bases from J, the junction kept 6 bases outside the gene matches. CDR3 DNA sequence: TGTGCCATCAGATTCCCAGCGGGAGGAGCCAAAAACATTCAGTACTTC. It translates to CAIRFPAGGAKNIQYF.

The chain combines TRBV6-5 with TRBJ2-1, with D unclear. Looked up from germline, CDR1 is MNHEY and CDR2 is SVGAGI. The CDR3 contains 12 residues. Trimming took off 6 bases at V and 6 bases at J, with 9 bases between the two ends. The CDR3 region is CASRSLFNEQFF. DNA for the CDR3: TGTGCCAGCAGATCACTTTTCAATGAGCAGTTCTTC.

This clone was detected only a few times. The CDR3 spells CASSQPGTGEQETQYF. The CDR3 nucleotides are TGCGCCAGCAGCCAACCGGGGACAGGGGAGCAAGAGACCCAGTACTTC. This sequence joins TRBV4-1 and TRBJ2-5, with 10 bases lining up with TRBD1. V gave up 2 bases and J gave up 2 bases; unmatched junction bases: 5. The germline V gene encodes CDR1 MGHRA and CDR2 YSYEKL. This CDR3 comprises 16 residues.